This passage covers 17 T cell receptor beta chains from one sample sequenced in a study of blood T cell repertoires in COVID-19. Clones were read by immunoSEQ multiplex PCR, and TCRdb kept only the in-frame ones, dropping some. The sample lists under 65,000 clones, roughly 82% occurring once. Specimen: peripheral blood. The origin of the receptors is a woman in her fifties or sixties with acute or convalescent COVID-19.

The rearrangement uses TRBV2 and TRBJ1-6; TRBD1 aligns across 11 bases. Germline V CDR1 and CDR2: SNHLY, FYNNEI. Unmatched junction bases numbered 3, after V lost 7 bases and J lost 10 bases. The CDR3 has 13 amino acids. For the CDR3, the DNA is TGTGCCAGCAAAGGGACAGGGGGATCACCCCTCCACTTT. As protein: CASKGTGGSPLHF.

The V gene is TRBV7-9, the J gene TRBJ1-1, with TRBD1 identical over 8 bases. Germline CDR1 reads SEHNR; CDR2 reads FQNEAQ (reference sequence). This CDR3 has 13 amino acids. J gave up 10 bases and V 5 bases, and 9 bases lay outside the gene matches. CDR3 loop: CASSPQGASLAFF. The CDR3 region has the DNA TGTGCCAGCAGCCCCCAGGGGGCCAGTCTAGCTTTCTTT.

This sequence joins TRBV6-5 and TRBJ1-1; D is ambiguous. The CDR3 loop spans 15 amino acids. Trimming shortened V by 1 base and J by 0 bases, and 9 bases separated the two germline ends. Germline loops: CDR1 MNHEY, CDR2 SVGAGI. CDR3 sequence: CASSYWEGLNTEAFF. CDR3 DNA sequence: TGTGCCAGCAGTTACTGGGAGGGTTTGAACACTGAAGCTTTCTTT.

The chain joins TRBV19 to TRBJ1-5, with D possibly being TRBD1 (5 bases). The germline V and J ends were trimmed by 8 bases and 1 base, with 18 bases remaining between them. Looked up from germline, CDR1 is LNHDA and CDR2 is SQIVND (reference sequence). CDR3 length equals 16 residues. Here the CDR3 DNA reads TGTGCCAGTTCCCTTAGGAGGGACGGAAGCAATCAGCCCCAGCATTTT. It codes for CASSLRRDGSNQPQHF.

This clone was recorded only once. This chain joins TRBV29-1 and TRBJ1-2; TRBD1 is a possible D gene (5 bases). V was shortened by 5 bases and J by 8 bases, with 18 bases between the two germline ends. This CDR3 has 13 amino acids. Germline CDR1 reads SQVTM; CDR2 reads ANQGSEA. CDR3 sequence (DNA): TGCAGCGTTAAGGGGATAAATCGGCGCGGCTACACCTTC. Its translation: CSVKGINRRGYTF.

This rearrangement joins TRBV19 to TRBJ1-4; D not certain. V gave up 4 bases and J gave up 4 bases, with 10 bases separating them. The CDR3 sequence is 14 residues long. Germline CDR1 reads LNHDA; CDR2 reads SQIVND (reference sequence). For the CDR3, the DNA is TGTGCCAGTAGTACCACAGCCTTTAATGAAAAACTGTTTTTT. Encoded protein: CASSTTAFNEKLFF.

The chain joins TRBV9 to TRBJ1-3, with 12 bases aligning to TRBD1. This CDR3 has 16 amino acids. The junction had 5 bases not matched to a gene; V was cut back by 3 bases and J by 4 bases. Per germline, CDR1 SGDLS and CDR2 YYNGEE. The CDR3 sequence: CASSEGQGARGNTIYF. The CDR3 DNA reads TGTGCCAGCAGCGAGGGACAGGGGGCGCGAGGAAACACCATATATTTT.

The chain carries TRBV3-1 (or the pseudogene TRBV3-2) and TRBJ1-3, with D unclear. CDR1 LGHDT and CDR2 YNNKEL come from the germline V gene (reference sequence). The CDR3 spans 16 residues. V lost 4 bases and J 2 bases, leaving 15 bases between the germline ends. CDR3 nucleotide sequence: TGTGCCAGCAGCCCCGTCCGGGGAGGGACTGGAAACACCATATATTTT. Amino acid sequence: CASSPVRGGTGNTIYF.

This CDR3 reads CASRGQTGPQGTDTQYF. The CDR3 DNA reads TGCGCCAGCAGGGGACAAACAGGGCCCCAAGGGACAGATACGCAGTATTTT. The chain links TRBV5-1 to TRBJ2-3; a possible D gene is TRBD1 (6 bases). V lost 5 bases, J lost 3 bases, and 22 bases lay in between. This CDR3 region has 17 residues. Germline values: CDR1 SGHRS, CDR2 YFSETQ. Combining the CDR3 with reference TRBV5-1 and TRBJ2-3 gives the whole variable domain KAGVTQTPRYLIKTRGQQVTLSCSPISGHRSVSWYQQTPGQGLQFLFEYFSETQRNKGNFPGRFSGRQFSNSRSEMNVSTLELGDSALYLCASRGQTGPQGTDTQYFGPGTRLTVL.

The chain links TRBV2 to TRBJ2-5; 7 positions agree with TRBD2. The trim removed 8 bases at V and 4 bases at J, leaving 10 bases unmatched. The CDR3 has 14 amino acids. In germline, CDR1 is SNHLY, CDR2 FYNNEI. The CDR3 spells CASGAGVGGETQYF. For the CDR3, the DNA is TGTGCCAGCGGGGCGGGGGTAGGTGGAGAGACCCAGTACTTC.

This chain links TRBV5-6 with TRBJ2-7; 8 nucleotides line up with TRBD2. CDR3 length: 14 amino acids. Germline V gene lookup returns CDR1 SGHDT and CDR2 YYEEEE. V lost 4 bases, J lost 5 bases, and 8 bases stayed unmatched. The CDR3 loop reads CASSLLRGAHEQYF. CDR3 nucleotides: TGTGCCAGCAGCCTTTTGCGGGGGGCCCACGAGCAGTACTTC.

The sample holds many counts of this clone. The same CDR3 can be traced to other DNA sequences in this sample. The chain has TRBV19 and TRBJ1-2, with 7 bases lining up with TRBD1. J lost 1 base, V lost 5 bases, and 7 bases had no gene match. Germline CDR1 and CDR2: LNHDA and SQIVND (reference sequence). The CDR3 consists of 15 residues. The CDR3: CASSPGQPFNYGYTF. CDR3 nucleotides: TGTGCCAGTAGTCCGGGACAGCCTTTTAACTATGGCTACACCTTC.

This clone was seen just once. The chain uses TRBV6-4 and TRBJ1-5, with D possibly TRBD1 on 5 matching bases. Germline loops: CDR1 MRHNA, CDR2 SNTAGT. The CDR3 length is 15 residues. V lost 8 bases, J lost 6 bases, and 20 bases lay in between. This CDR3 is CASRGFRGLGQPQHF. The CDR3, as DNA: TGTGCCAGCCGGGGGTTCAGAGGGCTTGGTCAGCCCCAGCATTTT.

This sequence joins TRBV30 and TRBJ1-5; maybe TRBD1 (5 bases). The CDR3 consists of 15 residues. CDR1 is GTSNPN, CDR2 SVGIG, per germline (reference sequence). V gave up 2 bases and J gave up 1 base, with 12 bases separating them. The CDR3 DNA reads TGTGCCTGGAGTCGGGTGGGGGGGAGCAATCAGCCCCAGCATTTT. Protein sequence: CAWSRVGGSNQPQHF.

The chain has TRBV3-1 (or the pseudogene TRBV3-2) and TRBJ1-6, with 7 bases fitting TRBD1. The germline gives CDR1 LGHDT, CDR2 YNNKEL (reference sequence). Trimming took 6 bases from V and 5 from J; bases not matched to a gene: 13. CDR3 size: 17 residues. The CDR3 nucleotides read TGTGCCAGCAGTTTACGTTCCGGGACAGTGAATAATTCACCCCTCCACTTT. This codes for CASSLRSGTVNNSPLHF.

V is TRBV5-1 and J is TRBJ2-1; 8 bases fit TRBD2. This CDR3 has 16 amino acids. The germline CDR1 and CDR2 sequences are SGHRS and YFSETQ. J gave up 6 bases and V 3 bases, and 11 bases lay outside the gene matches. This CDR3 is CASSWDAAGGSNEQFF. The DNA of the CDR3 is TGCGCCAGCAGCTGGGACGCGGCGGGGGGTAGCAATGAGCAGTTCTTC. The full variable domain, completed using reference TRBV5-1 and TRBJ2-1, is KAGVTQTPRYLIKTRGQQVTLSCSPISGHRSVSWYQQTPGQGLQFLFEYFSETQRNKGNFPGRFSGRQFSNSRSEMNVSTLELGDSALYLCASSWDAAGGSNEQFFGPGTRLTVL.

The chain joins TRBV7-9 to TRBJ1-6; 12 bases are shared with TRBD1. The CDR3 totals 18 residues. Unmatched junction bases numbered 12, after V lost 1 base and J lost 11 bases. Germline CDR1 and CDR2: SEHNR and FQNEAQ (reference sequence). CDR3 sequence: CASSLVSGTGGLGAPLHF. CDR3 DNA: TGTGCCAGCAGCTTAGTTTCCGGGACAGGGGGCCTAGGGGCACCCCTCCACTTT.